A single sample gave rise to the 19 T cell receptor beta chains below, sequenced in a study of cytotoxic CD8 clonotypes in ibrutinib-treated CLL. Measured with immunoSEQ multiplex PCR; TCRdb has only the in-frame clones, and not every one. The data contain tens of thousands of clones, more than 70% of them singletons. The sample here was PBMCs, taken before ibrutinib treatment. The receptors here all came from a human donor with chronic lymphocytic leukemia.

The V and J genes are TRBV6-6 and TRBJ2-5; D gene ambiguous. Per germline, CDR1 MNHNY and CDR2 SVGAGI (reference sequence). The CDR3 sequence is 15 residues long. Trimming removed 0 bases at V and 0 bases at J, with 8 bases between. CDR3 sequence (DNA): TGTGCCAGCAGTTACTCCACGGCGAACCAAGAGACCCAGTACTTC. This encodes CASSYSTANQETQYF.

This clone came up a few times. The rearrangement joins TRBV2 to TRBJ2-7, with D possibly matching TRBD2 (7 bases). Germline V lookup: CDR1 SNHLY, CDR2 FYNNEI. The CDR3 loop spans 13 amino acids. Trimming shortened V by 6 bases and J by 6 bases, and 15 bases separated the two germline ends. In nucleotides, the CDR3 is TGTGCCAGCAGAGCGGGACAAGGGCCCGAGCAGTACTTC. Residues: CASRAGQGPEQYF. The whole variable domain, filled in from reference TRBV2 and TRBJ2-7, reads EPEVTQTPSHQVTQMGQEVILRCVPISNHLYFYWYRQILGQKVEFLVSFYNNEISEKSEIFDDQFSVERPDGSNFTLKIRSTKLEDSAMYFCASRAGQGPEQYFGPGTRLTVT.

The chain employs TRBV10-3 and TRBJ1-2; the D gene is possibly TRBD1 (6 bases). V shed 3 bases and J shed 5 bases, with 10 bases lying between them. Germline CDR1 is ENHRY and CDR2 is SYGVKD. The CDR3 spans 13 residues. CDR3 DNA: TGTGCCATCAGTGAAGCAGGGGATTATGGCTACACCTTC. It codes for CAISEAGDYGYTF.

The chain employs TRBV27 and TRBJ2-5, with 7 bases lining up with TRBD2. The J call is in doubt because the DNA end fits TRBJ2-7 better. The CDR3 sequence is 19 residues long. Germline assignment: CDR1 MNHEY and CDR2 SMNVEV (reference sequence). CDR3 sequence (DNA): TGTGCCAGCAGTTCCAGAGCCTCTTGGGAGGGTCTGCGAGCCTACGAGCAGTACTTC. It translates to CASSSRASWEGLRAYEQYF.

V usage is TRBV2 and J usage is TRBJ2-5; weak D call: TRBD2 (6 bases). Germline CDR1 SNHLY, CDR2 FYNNEI. The length of the CDR3 is 13 residues. With 7 bases removed from V and 3 bases from J, the gap between germline ends came to 12 bases. CDR3: CASIAEREETQYF. In nucleotides, the CDR3 is TGTGCCAGCATAGCGGAAAGGGAAGAGACCCAGTACTTC.

This clone appeared a few times. This chain uses TRBV5-1 with TRBJ1-1, with 9 bases aligning to TRBD1. The germline V gene encodes CDR1 SGHRS and CDR2 YFSETQ. The ends lost 5 bases at V and 5 bases at J; junction bases unmatched: 10. The CDR3 runs 15 residues. The CDR3: CASRVKQGALTEAFF. The DNA of the CDR3 is TGCGCCAGCAGGGTCAAACAGGGGGCCCTGACTGAAGCTTTCTTT.

The CDR3 region is CASSTRTDTYGYTF. The CDR3 nucleotides are TGTGCCAGTAGTACGCGGACGGACACCTATGGCTACACCTTC. V is TRBV19 and J is TRBJ1-2, with D tentatively TRBD1 (5 bases). CDR1 and CDR2 from the germline V gene are LNHDA and SQIVND (reference sequence). V shed 4 bases and J shed 4 bases, with 13 bases lying between them. CDR3 size: 14 residues.

V and J are TRBV7-9 and TRBJ1-4; possible D gene TRBD1, 5 bases. Germline CDR1 SEHNR, CDR2 FQNEAQ (reference sequence). The CDR3 consists of 15 residues. V gave up 1 base and J gave up 10 bases, with 16 bases separating them. The chain's CDR3 is CASSLVGTPEGKLFF. In DNA, the CDR3 is TGTGCCAGCAGCTTAGTTGGGACTCCCGAGGGAAAACTGTTTTTT.

This clone rates as medium-sized. This CDR3 is CASSPKLGTGDNEQFF. DNA for the CDR3: TGTGCCAGCAGCCCCAAACTCGGGACAGGAGACAATGAGCAGTTCTTC. This chain uses TRBV7-3 with TRBJ2-1; 8 bases agree with TRBD1. This CDR3 region has 16 residues. In germline, CDR1 is SGHTA, CDR2 FQGTGA. V lost 5 bases, J lost 5 bases, and 11 bases stayed unmatched.

This chain uses TRBV28 with TRBJ1-6; D unclear. The germline V gene encodes CDR1 MDHEN and CDR2 SYDVKM. The V end was cut by 6 bases, the J end by 0 bases, with 21 bases between. This CDR3 has 19 residues. CDR3 in DNA: TGTGCCAGCAGGCCCCCGATGTCATTGGGTGGCTCCTATAATTCACCCCTCCACTTT. Its protein is CASRPPMSLGGSYNSPLHF.

This chain connects TRBV7-9 to TRBJ2-1; D gene uncertain. V shed 5 bases and J shed 6 bases, with 20 bases lying between them. The CDR3 sequence is 16 residues long. Germline CDR1 and CDR2: SEHNR and FQNEAQ (reference sequence). CDR3 in DNA: TGTGCCAGCAGCAAAAATCTAGTGCCGATGAGCAATGAGCAGTTCTTC. It specifies CASSKNLVPMSNEQFF. The full variable domain, completed using reference TRBV7-9 and TRBJ2-1, is DTGVSQNPRHKITKRGQNVTFRCDPISEHNRLYWYRQTLGQGPEFLTYFQNEAQLEKSRLLSDRFSAERPKGSFSTLEIQRTEQGDSAMYLCASSKNLVPMSNEQFFGPGTRLTVL.

This chain connects TRBV18 to TRBJ2-3; 10 bases are shared with TRBD2. The CDR3 contains 19 residues. The germline CDR1 and CDR2 sequences are KGHSH and LQKENI. After removal of 0 bases from V and 1 base from J, the junction contained 10 bases not matched to a gene. CDR3 amino acids: CASSPPWLAGASRTDTQYF. DNA of the CDR3: TGTGCCAGCTCACCACCGTGGCTAGCGGGAGCGAGTCGCACAGATACGCAGTATTTT.

The CDR3 sequence is CASSLVVNTQYF. In DNA form, the CDR3 reads TGTGCCAGCAGCTTAGTGGTGAATACGCAGTATTTT. The V call is TRBV5-6, the J call TRBJ2-3; no definite D call. The V end was cut by 2 bases, the J end by 7 bases, with 8 bases between. The germline CDR1 and CDR2 sequences are SGHDT and YYEEEE. This CDR3 contains 12 residues.

The chain uses TRBV7-9 and TRBJ1-1, with 8 nucleotides matching TRBD1. The CDR3 is made up of 17 amino acids. The junction had 12 bases not matched to a gene; V was cut back by 1 base and J by 5 bases. Looked up from germline, CDR1 is SEHNR and CDR2 is FQNEAQ (reference sequence). CDR3 in amino acids: CASSLDFPRGLATEAFF. In nucleotides, the CDR3 is TGTGCCAGCAGCTTAGACTTCCCCAGGGGGCTTGCGACTGAAGCTTTCTTT.

The chain's CDR3 is CASSATGGFRGYTF. The CDR3 DNA is TGTGCCAGCAGTGCGACAGGGGGCTTTCGAGGCTACACCTTC. This sequence joins TRBV6-5 and TRBJ1-2, with 10 positions matching TRBD1. V shed 5 bases, J shed 8 bases, and the junction held 8 bases outside the gene matches. CDR1 is MNHEY and CDR2 is SVGAGI in the germline V gene. This CDR3 has 14 amino acids.

This chain connects TRBV19 to TRBJ2-7; 12 bases match TRBD2. V lost 5 bases and J lost 5; bases outside the gene matches: 4. The CDR3 covers 14 residues. Germline V gives CDR1 LNHDA, CDR2 SQIVND (reference sequence). The CDR3 reads CASSATSGRNEQYF. CDR3 in DNA: TGTGCCAGTAGTGCGACTAGCGGGAGAAACGAGCAGTACTTC.

The chain links TRBV2 to TRBJ2-5, with D maybe TRBD2 (5 bases). The V and J ends lost 3 bases and 5 bases respectively, with 16 bases between them. In germline, CDR1 is SNHLY, CDR2 FYNNEI. The CDR3 totals 15 residues. The CDR3 coding sequence is TGTGCCAGCAGTGAGGGCGGGCCGGCGCGGGAGACCCAGTACTTC. This encodes CASSEGGPARETQYF.

V gene TRBV6-5 combines with J gene TRBJ1-2; a weak D match, TRBD1 (5 bases). Trimming removed 6 bases at V and 4 bases at J, with 9 bases between. The CDR3 length is 12 residues. CDR1 and CDR2 from the germline V gene are MNHEY and SVGAGI. CDR3: CASRIDSYGYTF. CDR3 bases: TGTGCCAGCAGGATAGACAGCTATGGCTACACCTTC.

The J gene is TRBJ2-1, the V gene TRBV11-3; 12 bases agree with TRBD2. Germline CDR1 and CDR2: SGHNT and YENEEA. V shed 5 bases and J 3 bases; nucleotides not matched to a gene: 2. This CDR3 comprises 15 residues. CDR3 sequence: CASSAGLAGYNEQFF. The CDR3 DNA is TGTGCCAGCAGCGCGGGACTAGCGGGCTACAATGAGCAGTTCTTC.